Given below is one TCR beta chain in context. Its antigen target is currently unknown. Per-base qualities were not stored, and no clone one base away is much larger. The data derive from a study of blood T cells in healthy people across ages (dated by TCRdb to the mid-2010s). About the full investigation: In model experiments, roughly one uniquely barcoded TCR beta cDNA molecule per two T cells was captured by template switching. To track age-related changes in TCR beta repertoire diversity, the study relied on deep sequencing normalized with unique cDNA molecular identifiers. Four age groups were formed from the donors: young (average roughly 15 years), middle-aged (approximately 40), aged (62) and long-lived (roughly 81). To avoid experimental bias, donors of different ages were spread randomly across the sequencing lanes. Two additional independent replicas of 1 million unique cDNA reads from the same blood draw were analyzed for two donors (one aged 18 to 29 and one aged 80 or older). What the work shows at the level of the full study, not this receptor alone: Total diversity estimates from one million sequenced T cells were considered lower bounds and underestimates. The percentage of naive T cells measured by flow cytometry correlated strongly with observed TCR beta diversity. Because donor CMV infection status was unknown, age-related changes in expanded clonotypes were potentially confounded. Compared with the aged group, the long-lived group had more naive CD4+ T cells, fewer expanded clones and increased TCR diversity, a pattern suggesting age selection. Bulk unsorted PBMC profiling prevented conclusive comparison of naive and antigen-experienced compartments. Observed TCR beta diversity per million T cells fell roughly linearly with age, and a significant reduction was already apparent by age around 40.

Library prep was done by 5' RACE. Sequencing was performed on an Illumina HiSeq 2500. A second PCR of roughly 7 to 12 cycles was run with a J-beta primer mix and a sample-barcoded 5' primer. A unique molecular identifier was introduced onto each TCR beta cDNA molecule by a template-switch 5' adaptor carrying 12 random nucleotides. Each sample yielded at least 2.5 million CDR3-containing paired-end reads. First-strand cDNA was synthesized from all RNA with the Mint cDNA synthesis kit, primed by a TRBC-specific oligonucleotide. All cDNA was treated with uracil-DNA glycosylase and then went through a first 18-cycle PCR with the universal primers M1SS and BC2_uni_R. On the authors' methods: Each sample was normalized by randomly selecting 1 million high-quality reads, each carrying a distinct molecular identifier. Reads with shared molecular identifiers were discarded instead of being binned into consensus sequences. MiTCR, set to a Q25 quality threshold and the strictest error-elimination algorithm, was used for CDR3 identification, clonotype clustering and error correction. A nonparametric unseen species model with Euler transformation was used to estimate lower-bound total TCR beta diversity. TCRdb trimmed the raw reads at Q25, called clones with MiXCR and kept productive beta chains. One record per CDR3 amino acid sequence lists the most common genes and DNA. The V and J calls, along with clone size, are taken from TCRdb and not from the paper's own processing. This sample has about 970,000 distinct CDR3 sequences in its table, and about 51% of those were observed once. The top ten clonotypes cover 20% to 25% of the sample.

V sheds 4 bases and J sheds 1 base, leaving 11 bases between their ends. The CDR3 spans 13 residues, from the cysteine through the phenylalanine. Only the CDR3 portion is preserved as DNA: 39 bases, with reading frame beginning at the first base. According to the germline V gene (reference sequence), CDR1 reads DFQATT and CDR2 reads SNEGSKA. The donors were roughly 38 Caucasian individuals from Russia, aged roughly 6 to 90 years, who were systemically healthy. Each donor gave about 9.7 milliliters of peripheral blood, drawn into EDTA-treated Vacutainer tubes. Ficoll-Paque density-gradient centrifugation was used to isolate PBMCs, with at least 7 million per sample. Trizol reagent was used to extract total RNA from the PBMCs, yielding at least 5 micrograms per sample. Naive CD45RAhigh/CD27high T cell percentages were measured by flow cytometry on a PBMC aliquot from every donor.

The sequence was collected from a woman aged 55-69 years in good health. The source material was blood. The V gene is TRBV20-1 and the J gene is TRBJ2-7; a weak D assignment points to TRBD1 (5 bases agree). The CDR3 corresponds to CSATSDRSYEQYF. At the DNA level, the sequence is TGCAGTGCTACATCTGACAGATCCTACGAGCAGTACTTC.